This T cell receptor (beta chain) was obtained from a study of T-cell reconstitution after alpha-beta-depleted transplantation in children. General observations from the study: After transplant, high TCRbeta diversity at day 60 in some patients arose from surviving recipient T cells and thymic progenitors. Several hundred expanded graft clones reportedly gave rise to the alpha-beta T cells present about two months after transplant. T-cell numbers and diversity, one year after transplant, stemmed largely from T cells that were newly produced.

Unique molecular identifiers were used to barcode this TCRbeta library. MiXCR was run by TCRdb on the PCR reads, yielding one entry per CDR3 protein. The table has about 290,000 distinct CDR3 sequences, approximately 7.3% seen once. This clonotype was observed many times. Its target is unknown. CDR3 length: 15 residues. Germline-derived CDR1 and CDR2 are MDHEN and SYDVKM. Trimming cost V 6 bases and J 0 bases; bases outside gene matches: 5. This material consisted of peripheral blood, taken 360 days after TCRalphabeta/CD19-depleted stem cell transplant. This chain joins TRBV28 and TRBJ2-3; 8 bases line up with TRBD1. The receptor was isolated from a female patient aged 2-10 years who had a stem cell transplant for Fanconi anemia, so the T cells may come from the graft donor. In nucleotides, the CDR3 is TGTGCCAGCAGCCAGGACAGGGAGAGCACAGATACGCAGTATTTT. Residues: CASSQDRESTDTQYF.